This T cell receptor beta chain comes out of a study of beta chain features in type 1 diabetes. Via the markers CD45RO/CCR7/CD25/CD127/CD95/CD27, stem cell-like memory, regulatory, central memory and naive CD4+ cells were sorted. There are a few counts of this clone. Its antigen is not identified. Reverse transcription of all isolated RNA meant that expressed TCRB transcripts were sequenced. TCRdb's table, derived via immunoSEQ multiplex PCR, lists solely in-frame clones and lacks some. The table has more than 85,000 clones, 30% to 40% seen once; the top ten hold roughly 0.07%. Findings of the study overall: Sequencing used cDNA, and cells with high TCR expression could therefore be over-represented. Across patients, naive, central memory and Treg TCRB repertoires exhibited apparently greater similarity than was observed across healthy donors.

V was cut by 4 bases and J by 3 bases, with 19 bases left in between. The germline V gene has CDR1 LNHDA and CDR2 SQIVND (reference sequence). The CDR3 extends over 16 amino acids. The chain employs TRBV19 and TRBJ2-7; D gene uncertain. Input material: stem cell memory CD4+ T cells from blood. The receptor was derived from a woman under 30 in good health. CDR3 sequence (DNA): TGTGCCAGTAGTACCCGCACCGCGCAGGCCCACTACGAGCAGTACTTC. Amino acid sequence: CASSTRTAQAHYEQYF. Filled out from reference TRBV19 and TRBJ2-7, the complete variable domain reads DGGITQSPKYLFRKEGQNVTLSCEQNLNHDAMYWYRQDPGQGLRLIYYSQIVNDFQKGDIAEGYSVSREKKESFPLTVTSAQKNPTAFYLCASSTRTAQAHYEQYFGPGTRLTVT.